Sequencing of this T cell receptor beta chain was carried out in a study of blood T cells in healthy people across ages. Points from the study as a whole: While age rose, TCR beta diversity per million T cells dropped in a roughly linear way. Researchers said unsorted PBMCs prevented a conclusive naive versus antigen-experienced comparison.

Then a second PCR, running about 6 to 12 cycles, was carried out with a sample-barcoded 5' primer and a J-beta primer mix. TCRdb independently ran MiXCR on the 5' RACE reads; one entry per CDR3 protein. This sample has around 700,000 distinct CDR3 sequences, with around a quarter found just once. This CDR3 spans 15 amino acids. CDR1 SGHDT and CDR2 YYEEEE come from the germline V gene. Comments on this clonotype: Antigen unknown.

The same data also went into a second study, on T cells of mothers and their children. That work adds: Related mother and child pairs showed slightly greater overlap (not significant) than unrelated pairs did.

Sequenced input: blood. This sequence originates from a boy between 10 and 17 years old in good health. This chain uses TRBV5-6 with TRBJ2-5; D is perhaps TRBD1 (6 bases). The J call is in doubt because the DNA end fits TRBJ2-1 better. This chain's CDR3 is CASSLPGTTYNEQFF. CDR3 sequence (DNA): TGTGCCAGCAGCTTACCCGGGACAACCTACAATGAGCAGTTCTTC.